This T cell receptor beta chain was observed in a study of glioma-infiltrating T cells. Amplification of TCR alpha and beta CDR3 regions from RNA used iRepertoire nested multiplex PCR. Each CDR3 protein gets one entry after TCRdb re-called the multiplex PCR reads with MiXCR. The sample holds tens of thousands of distinct CDR3 sequences, roughly 37% seen once. There are many counts of this clonotype. Germline V gene data show CDR1 as MNHNS and CDR2 as SASEGT. The V and J ends lost 5 bases and 4 bases, in that order; junction bases with no gene match: 13. This CDR3 is 17 amino acids long. This TCR came from a human donor with low-grade glioma or glioblastoma, undergoing nonglioma brain surgery, or in good health (not recorded which). This rearrangement joins TRBV6-1 to TRBJ2-2, with 7 bases fitting TRBD1. The sequencing input was glioma tissue, nonneoplastic brain tissue, or PBMCs (not recorded which). The CDR3 here is CASSLTRQGRGTGELFF. CDR3 DNA: TGTGCCAGCAGTCTAACCCGACAGGGACGAGGCACCGGGGAGCTGTTTTTT.